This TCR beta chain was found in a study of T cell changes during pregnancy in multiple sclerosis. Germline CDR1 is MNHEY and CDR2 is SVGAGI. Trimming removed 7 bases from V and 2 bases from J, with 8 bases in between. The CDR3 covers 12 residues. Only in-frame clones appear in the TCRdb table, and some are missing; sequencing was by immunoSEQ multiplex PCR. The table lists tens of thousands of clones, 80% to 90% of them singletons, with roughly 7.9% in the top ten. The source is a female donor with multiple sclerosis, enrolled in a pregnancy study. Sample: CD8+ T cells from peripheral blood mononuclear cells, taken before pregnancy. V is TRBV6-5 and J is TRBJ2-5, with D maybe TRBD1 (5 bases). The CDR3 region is CASTTGQETQYF. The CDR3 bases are TGTGCCAGCACAACAGGTCAAGAGACCCAGTACTTC.